Shown below are 25 T cell receptor beta chains from a single sample sequenced in a study of T cells after yellow fever vaccination. TCRdb re-called the 5' RACE reads through MiXCR, storing one row per CDR3 protein. Among over 250,000 distinct CDR3 sequences listed, 4.1% were seen once. Specimen: PBMCs, collected 5 days after the yellow fever booster vaccination. All receptors derive from a young man who received the YFV17D yellow fever vaccine.

This clonotype turned up a few times. The rearrangement uses TRBV6-5 and TRBJ1-5; D is ambiguous. Germline V gene data show CDR1 as MNHEY and CDR2 as SVGAGI. V was cut by 6 bases and J by 0 bases, with 6 bases left in between. This CDR3 comprises 13 residues. CDR3 nucleotides: TGTGCCAGCAGGATTAATAGCAATCAGCCCCAGCATTTT. Protein: CASRINSNQPQHF.

The chain is built from TRBV5-6 and TRBJ2-1; D might be TRBD2 (6 bases). CDR1 and CDR2 from the germline V gene are SGHDT and YYEEEE. Trimming shortened V by 2 bases and J by 15 bases, and 21 bases separated the two germline ends. This CDR3 contains 14 residues. CDR3 sequence (DNA): TGTGCCAGCAGCTTCTTCTCTCCGGGAGACACTCGGTTCTTC. This encodes CASSFFSPGDTRFF. Full variable domain (missing parts from reference TRBV5-6 and TRBJ2-1): DAGVTQSPTHLIKTRGQQVTLRCSPKSGHDTVSWYQQALGQGPQFIFQYYEEEERQRGNFPDRFSGHQFPNYSSELNVNALLLGDSALYLCASSFFSPGDTRFFGPGTRLTVL.

This chain uses TRBV20-1 with TRBJ2-1; either TRBD1 or TRBD2 may fit D (5 bases each). Germline values: CDR1 DFQATT, CDR2 SNEGSKA (reference sequence). The V end was cut by 0 bases, the J end by 0 bases, with 12 bases between. CDR3 length equals 16 residues. The DNA for the CDR3 is TGCAGTGCTAGAGAGGGACCCCTAAGCTCCTACAATGAGCAGTTCTTC. The encoded protein is CSAREGPLSSYNEQFF.

This clonotype was seen more than once but under ten times. V gene TRBV7-2 combines with J gene TRBJ1-1; unclear D gene. The CDR3 consists of 14 residues. CDR1 is SGHTA and CDR2 is FQGNSA in the germline V gene. V gave up 3 bases and J gave up 1 base, with 9 bases separating them. The CDR3 spells CASSFWGTNTEAFF. The CDR3 region has the DNA TGTGCCAGCAGCTTTTGGGGAACGAACACTGAAGCTTTCTTT.

The V call is TRBV5-6, the J call TRBJ2-5, with TRBD2 as a possible D gene (7 bases). Trimming took off 6 bases at V and 5 bases at J, with 20 bases between the two ends. This CDR3 has 15 amino acids. Per germline, CDR1 SGHDT and CDR2 YYEEEE. DNA of the CDR3: TGTGCCAGCACTCCTCCCGTGGGGGGGCGGGAGACCCAGTACTTC. Translated, it gives CASTPPVGGRETQYF.

The chain links TRBV12-3 or TRBV12-4 to TRBJ2-3; TRBD2 matches 9 bases. The trim removed 2 bases at V and 1 base at J, leaving 7 bases unmatched. This CDR3 is built from 17 residues. The CDR3 here is CASSLRGIAGGTDTQYF. The CDR3 DNA is TGTGCCAGCAGTTTAAGGGGAATAGCGGGGGGCACAGATACGCAGTATTTT.

This clonotype has a count of ten or more. V usage is TRBV5-1 and J usage is TRBJ2-2; TRBD1 matches at 10 bases. With 1 base clipped from V and 3 bases from J, the junction kept 3 bases outside the gene matches. Germline CDR1 SGHRS, CDR2 YFSETQ. The CDR3 loop spans 16 amino acids. DNA for the CDR3: TGCGCCAGCAGCTTGAGGACAGGGGGGGACACCGGGGAGCTGTTTTTT. This gives the protein CASSLRTGGDTGELFF.

This clonotype was counted many times. This rearrangement joins TRBV28 to TRBJ1-1; maybe TRBD1 (5 bases). Trimming cost V 5 bases and J 4 bases, with 20 bases left between them. Germline CDR1 reads MDHEN; CDR2 reads SYDVKM. The CDR3 contains 16 residues. The CDR3 protein is CASSPPRGGKGTEAFF. Here the CDR3 DNA reads TGTGCCAGCAGTCCTCCTCGGGGGGGAAAAGGCACTGAAGCTTTCTTT.

The chain joins TRBV6-5 to TRBJ1-1, with D maybe TRBD1 (6 bases). The V end was cut by 8 bases, the J end by 5 bases, with 15 bases between. The CDR3 length is 13 residues. From germline, CDR1 is MNHEY and CDR2 SVGAGI. CDR3 protein: CASGPGRGTEAFF. In nucleotides, the CDR3 is TGTGCCAGCGGACCAGGGAGGGGGACTGAAGCTTTCTTT.

The chain links TRBV11-2 to TRBJ2-2; 10 bases line up with TRBD2. The CDR3 runs 17 residues. In germline, CDR1 is SGHAT, CDR2 FQNNGV. V lost 4 bases to trimming and J lost 4 bases; unmatched junction nucleotides: 9. The DNA of the CDR3 is TGTGCCAGCAGCTCCTCCGGGACTAGCGCGGGCACCGGGGAGCTGTTTTTT. It yields the protein CASSSSGTSAGTGELFF.

This clonotype has more than one count but fewer than ten. V usage is TRBV2 and J usage is TRBJ1-1; weak D call: TRBD1 (5 bases). CDR1 SNHLY and CDR2 FYNNEI come from the germline V gene. V was cut by 11 bases and J by 3 bases, with 16 bases left in between. This CDR3 is 13 amino acids long. The CDR3, as DNA: TGTGCCGGTTTGACAGTAACCTACACTGAAGCTTTCTTT. Translation: CAGLTVTYTEAFF.

There are a few counts of this clonotype. V gene TRBV10-3 combines with J gene TRBJ2-3, with 10 bases lining up with TRBD2. The CDR3 covers 16 residues. V dropped 1 base and J dropped 7; count of bases not matched to a gene: 8. Germline V gene sequence: CDR1 ENHRY, CDR2 SYGVKD. The CDR3 reads CAISEYEASGGYTQYF. As DNA, the CDR3 is TGTGCCATCAGTGAGTATGAGGCTAGCGGGGGATATACGCAGTATTTT.

This clonotype was counted a few times. The genes are TRBV5-1 and TRBJ2-3; no clear D gene. V was cut by 1 base and J by 2 bases, with 8 bases left in between. The CDR3 covers 14 residues. CDR1 is SGHRS, CDR2 YFSETQ, per germline. The chain's CDR3 is CASSLIISTDTQYF. For the CDR3, the DNA is TGCGCCAGCAGCTTGATTATCTCCACAGATACGCAGTATTTT.

The sample holds a few counts of this clonotype. J is TRBJ2-2 and V is TRBV30, with D possibly being TRBD1 (5 bases). The CDR3 sequence is 14 residues long. Germline values: CDR1 GTSNPN, CDR2 SVGIG (reference sequence). V was trimmed by 2 bases and J by 5 bases, leaving 12 bases between them. In nucleotides, the CDR3 is TGTGCCTGGAGTATAGGGGCGATGACCGGGGAGCTGTTTTTT. Translating it yields CAWSIGAMTGELFF. The whole variable domain, remainder taken from reference TRBV30 and TRBJ2-2, is SQTIHQWPATLVQPVGSPLSLECTVEGTSNPNLYWYRQAAGRGLQLLFYSVGIGQISSEVPQNLSASRPQDRQFILSSKKLLLSDSGFYLCAWSIGAMTGELFFGEGSRLTVL.

There are a few counts of this clonotype. The chain uses TRBV5-1 and TRBJ2-1; no firm D call. The germline V and J ends were trimmed by 6 bases and 0 bases, with 16 bases remaining between them. Germline V gene data show CDR1 as SGHRS and CDR2 as YFSETQ. The CDR3 contains 16 residues. CDR3 region: CASTQPGTPSYNEQFF. CDR3 in DNA: TGCGCCAGCACCCAGCCCGGTACCCCCTCCTACAATGAGCAGTTCTTC.

There are a few counts of this clonotype. The J gene is TRBJ2-5, the V gene TRBV2; the match to TRBD2 covers 11 bases. The CDR3 is 14 residues long. CDR1 is SNHLY and CDR2 is FYNNEI in the germline V gene. Germline trimming cut 6 bases from V and 6 bases from J; bases unmatched to any gene: 6. This CDR3 is CASRRTSGPKTQYF. The CDR3 nucleotides read TGTGCCAGCAGACGGACTAGCGGGCCCAAGACCCAGTACTTC.

The chain employs TRBV7-2 and TRBJ2-2, with D possibly matching TRBD2 (5 bases). The CDR3 length is 16 residues. V was pared by 1 base and J by 4 bases, with 13 bases between. The germline V gene has CDR1 SGHTA and CDR2 FQGNSA. As DNA, the CDR3 is TGTGCCAGCAGCTTAGGAAGAGGGTTGGGCACCGGGGAGCTGTTTTTT. Its protein is CASSLGRGLGTGELFF.

This clonotype came up many times. V and J are TRBV12-3 or TRBV12-4 and TRBJ1-2; D ambiguous. Trimming left V 1 base short and J 8 bases short, with 17 bases between. The CDR3 runs 15 residues. The CDR3 here is CASSLGSAEANGYTF. CDR3 DNA: TGTGCCAGCAGTTTAGGAAGCGCAGAGGCGAACGGCTACACCTTC.

This clonotype was detected a few times. V and J are TRBV6-5 and TRBJ2-1; D is unresolved. Trimming took 1 base from V and 4 from J, leaving 11 bases between them. The CDR3 is 15 residues long. The germline CDR1 and CDR2 sequences are MNHEY and SVGAGI. The CDR3 sequence is CASSYYLVGYNEQFF. CDR3 DNA sequence: TGTGCCAGCAGTTACTACCTTGTAGGTTACAATGAGCAGTTCTTC.

In the case of this clonotype: The junction departs from germline at one end; a sequencing error may be responsible. V and J are TRBV9 and TRBJ2-7; 8 bases are a match to TRBD1. Per the germline V gene, CDR1 is SGDLS and CDR2 is YYNGEE. CDR3 length: 15 amino acids. CDR3 in amino acids: CASSLRGDRTYEEYF. The CDR3 DNA is TGTGCCAGCAGCCTACGAGGGGACAGGACTTACGAGGAGTACTTC.

The chain joins TRBV4-1 to TRBJ2-7; TRBD2 is a possible D gene (6 bases). The V gene's germline CDR1 is MGHRA and CDR2 YSYEKL. Between the trimmed V and J ends, which lost 3 bases and 5 bases, there was a span of 20 bases. The CDR3 has 16 residues. CDR3 protein: CASSHDPRRGNNEQYF. CDR3 coding DNA: TGCGCCAGCAGCCATGACCCTCGGCGGGGTAACAACGAGCAGTACTTC.

This clonotype was recorded many times. V and J are TRBV12-3 or TRBV12-4 and TRBJ2-5; 8 nucleotides agree with TRBD1. V shed 5 bases and J 2 bases; nucleotides not matched to a gene: 16. This CDR3 spans 18 amino acids. The DNA of the CDR3 is TGTGCCAGCAGTACCAGGGTTCAGGGGGCTCACTCGCAAGAGACCCAGTACTTC. It is translated as CASSTRVQGAHSQETQYF.

This clonotype has only a few counts. The genes are TRBV2 and TRBJ2-3; TRBD2 aligns across 9 bases. The CDR3 runs 16 residues. The V gene end was trimmed by 5 bases and the J gene end by 3 bases; junction bases not matched to a gene: 9. Germline V gives CDR1 SNHLY, CDR2 FYNNEI. This chain's CDR3 is CASSIRGGGATDTQYF. The CDR3 DNA reads TGTGCCAGCAGTATTCGGGGCGGGGGGGCAACAGATACGCAGTATTTT.

This sequence joins TRBV24-1 and TRBJ2-3; 7 bases line up with TRBD1. Germline V lookup: CDR1 KGHDR, CDR2 SFDVKD. V shed 4 bases, J shed 6 bases, and the junction held 9 bases outside the gene matches. The CDR3 consists of 15 residues. In nucleotides, the CDR3 is TGTGCCACCAGTGACCCACAGGGGCCGGGGGATACGCAGTATTTT. This encodes CATSDPQGPGDTQYF.

This clonotype was recorded at least ten times. The chain couples TRBV3-1 to TRBJ1-6, with D tentatively TRBD1 (6 bases). This CDR3 is built from 15 residues. Germline V lookup: CDR1 LGHDT, CDR2 YNNKEL (reference sequence). V lost 3 bases and J 7 bases, leaving 13 bases between the germline ends. The CDR3 spells CASSHSDRINSPLHF. In DNA, the CDR3 is TGTGCCAGCAGCCATTCAGACAGGATCAATTCACCCCTCCACTTT.